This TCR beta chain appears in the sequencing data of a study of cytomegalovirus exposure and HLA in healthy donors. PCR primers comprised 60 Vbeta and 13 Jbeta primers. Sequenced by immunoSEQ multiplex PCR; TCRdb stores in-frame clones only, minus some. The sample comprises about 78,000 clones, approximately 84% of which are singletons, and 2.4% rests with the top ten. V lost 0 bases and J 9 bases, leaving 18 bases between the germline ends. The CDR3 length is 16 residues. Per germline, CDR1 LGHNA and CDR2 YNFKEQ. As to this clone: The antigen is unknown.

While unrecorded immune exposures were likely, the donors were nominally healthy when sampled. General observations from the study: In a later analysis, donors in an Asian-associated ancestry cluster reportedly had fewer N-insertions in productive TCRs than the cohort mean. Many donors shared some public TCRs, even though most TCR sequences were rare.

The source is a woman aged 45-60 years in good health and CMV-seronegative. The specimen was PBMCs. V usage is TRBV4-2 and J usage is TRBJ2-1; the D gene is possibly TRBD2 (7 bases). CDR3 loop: CASSQEGGAMVGEQFF. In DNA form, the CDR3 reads TGTGCCAGCAGCCAAGAAGGGGGGGCAATGGTCGGTGAGCAGTTCTTC.